This paragraph reports one T cell receptor beta chain. Antigen unknown. These data originate in a study of Ad26.COV2.S vaccination and SARS-CoV-2 variants. Study as a whole: Donor was one of the participants in the Ad26.COV2.S arm of the COV1001 trial. Study-wide findings and caveats: Measurement of non-spike TCR breadth gave similar results in vaccine and placebo recipients.

Indicated treatment: 19 received Ad26.COV2.S at low or high dose, single or two shots; about 5 received placebo; per-sample allocation not given. Specimen acquisition occurred on day 63 following the initial vaccine or placebo injection. The assay was immunoSEQ multiplex PCR, and TCRdb's table has in-frame clones only and misses some. The sample lists a few hundred thousand clones, about 88% occurring once. This receptor was taken from a person between 18 and 65 years old who received the Ad26.COV2.S COVID-19 vaccine or a placebo. The material was peripheral blood, obtained in a trial of Ad26.COV2.S vaccine versus placebo.

The CDR3 here is CAIRPGGSPGQPQHF. The CDR3 bases are TGTGCCATCAGGCCGGGGGGTTCTCCAGGGCAGCCCCAGCATTTT. This chain connects TRBV10-3 to TRBJ1-5, with D tentatively TRBD1 (5 bases). V lost 6 bases, J lost 7 bases, and 19 bases lay in between. This CDR3 is built from 15 residues. Germline V gene data show CDR1 as ENHRY and CDR2 as SYGVKD.